One TCR beta chain is described in this entry. Produced via immunoSEQ multiplex PCR; TCRdb's table is partial and in-frame only. The table has roughly 68,000 clones, roughly 80% seen once. The sample belongs to a study of glioma-infiltrating T cells after dendritic cell vaccination. Study-level background: The vaccine used monocyte-derived dendritic cells pulsed overnight with autologous tumor lysate.

Per the germline V gene, CDR1 is LNHDA and CDR2 is SQIVND (reference sequence). The V gene lost 7 bases and the J gene lost 9 bases, with 13 bases spanning the gap. The CDR3 runs 13 residues. The receptor comes from a human donor with glioblastoma. The V call is TRBV19, the J call TRBJ1-6, with D perhaps TRBD1 (6 bases). The sequencing used blood, collected before dendritic cell vaccination. CDR3 residues: CASKGGASSPLHF. The DNA of the CDR3 is TGTGCCAGTAAGGGGGGGGCCTCTTCACCCCTCCACTTT.